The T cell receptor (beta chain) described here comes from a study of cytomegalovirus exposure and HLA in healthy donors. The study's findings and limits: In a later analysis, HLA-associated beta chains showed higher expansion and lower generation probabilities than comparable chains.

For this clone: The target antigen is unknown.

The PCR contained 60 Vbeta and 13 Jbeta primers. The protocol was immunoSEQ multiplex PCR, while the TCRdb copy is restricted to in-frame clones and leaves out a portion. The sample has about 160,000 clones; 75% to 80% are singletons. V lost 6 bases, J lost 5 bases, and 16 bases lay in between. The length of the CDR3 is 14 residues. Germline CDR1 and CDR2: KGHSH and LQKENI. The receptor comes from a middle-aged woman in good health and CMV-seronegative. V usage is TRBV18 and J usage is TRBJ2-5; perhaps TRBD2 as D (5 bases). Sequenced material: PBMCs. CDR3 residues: CASSLLGVMETQYF. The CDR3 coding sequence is TGTGCCAGCTCGCTACTCGGGGTAATGGAGACCCAGTACTTC.